This T cell receptor (beta chain) was documented in a study of response to subunit inactivated influenza vaccine. Notes on the study in general: Researchers suggested that each seasonal influenza vaccination recruits few new T cells.

TCRdb analysed the RT-PCR reads with MiXCR anew, one entry per CDR3 protein. The sample has about 700,000 distinct CDR3 sequences, roughly 13% seen once. This clonotype has more than one count but fewer than ten. Its antigen is unidentified. The sequences come from PBMCs from blood, collected 14 to 15 days before vaccination. The sequence was collected from a man aged 45-65 years who received an inactivated influenza vaccine.

This CDR3 reads CATSRGQLSNQPQHF. The CDR3 region has the DNA TGTGCCACCAGCAGAGGACAGTTAAGCAATCAGCCCCAGCATTTT. The rearrangement joins TRBV15 to TRBJ1-5, with D possibly matching TRBD1 (5 bases). This CDR3 comprises 15 residues. The ends were cut back, 1 base at V and 1 base at J, with 8 bases in the middle. Per germline, CDR1 LNHNV and CDR2 YYDKDF (reference sequence).